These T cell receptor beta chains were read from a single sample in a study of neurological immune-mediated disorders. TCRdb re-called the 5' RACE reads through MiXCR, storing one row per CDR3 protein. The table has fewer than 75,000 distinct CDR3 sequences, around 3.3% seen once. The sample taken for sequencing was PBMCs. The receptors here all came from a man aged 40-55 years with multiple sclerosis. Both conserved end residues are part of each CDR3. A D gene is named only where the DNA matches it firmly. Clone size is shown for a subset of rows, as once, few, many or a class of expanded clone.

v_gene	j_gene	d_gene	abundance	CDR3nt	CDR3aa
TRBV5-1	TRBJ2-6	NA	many	TGCGCCAGCAGCTTGGAAAGCTCTGGGGCCAACGTCCTGACTTTC	CASSLESSGANVLTF
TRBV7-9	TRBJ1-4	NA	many	TGTGCCAGCAGCCTGCGCTCCGGGACCCAACCCTATGGGGATGAAAAACTGTTTTTT	CASSLRSGTQPYGDEKLFF
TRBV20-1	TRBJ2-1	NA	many	TGCAGTGCTAGACCCTCCGGATGGGGCTCCTACAATGAGCAGTTCTTC	CSARPSGWGSYNEQFF
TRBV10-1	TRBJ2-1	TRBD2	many	TGCGCCAGCAGTGAGTCAAGGCTAGCGGGGTCCTACAATGAGCAGTTCTTC	CASSESRLAGSYNEQFF
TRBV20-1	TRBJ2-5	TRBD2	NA	TGCAGTGCTCCCCTAGCGGGAGCTTCGGGAGAGACCCAGTACTTC	CSAPLAGASGETQYF
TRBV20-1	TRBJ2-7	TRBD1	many	TGCAGTGCTAGGCGACAGGGCTCCTACGAGCAGTACTTC	CSARRQGSYEQYF
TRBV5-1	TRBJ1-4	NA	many	TGCGCCAGCAGCTCCCAGGGGACGAGGCGGGATGAAAAACTGTTTTTT	CASSSQGTRRDEKLFF
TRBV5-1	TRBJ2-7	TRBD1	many	TGCGCCAGCAGCACTGGACAGGTGGCGGGCCCCTACGAGCAGTACTTC	CASSTGQVAGPYEQYF
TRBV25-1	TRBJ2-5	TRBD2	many	TGTGCCACAGCCCCGGGGGGGAGGGAAGAGACCCAGTACTTC	CATAPGGREETQYF
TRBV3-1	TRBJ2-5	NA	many	TGTGCCAGCAGCAACGACGGGTACCAAGAGACCCAGTACTTC	CASSNDGYQETQYF
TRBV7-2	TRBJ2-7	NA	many	TGTGCCAGCAGCTTGCAAGGCAGTTCCTACGAGCAGTACTTC	CASSLQGSSYEQYF
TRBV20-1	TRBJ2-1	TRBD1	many	TGCAGTGCGAGAAGGACAGGGAGTGAGCAGTTCTTC	CSARRTGSEQFF
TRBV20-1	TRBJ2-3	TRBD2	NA	TGCAGTGGGGGGACTAGCTCGGATACGCAGTATTTT	CSGGTSSDTQYF
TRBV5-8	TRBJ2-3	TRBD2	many	TGTGCCAGCAGCTTGGTGGGCGGGGGTACGCAGTATTTT	CASSLVGGGTQYF
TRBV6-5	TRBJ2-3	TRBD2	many	TGTGCCAGCAGTTACGTGTCGAGCGGGGGGTATACAGATACGCAGTATTTT	CASSYVSSGGYTDTQYF
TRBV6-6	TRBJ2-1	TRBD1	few	TGTGCCAGCAGTTACTCGAGGGACAGACGTCTCGGAAACAATGAGCAGTTCTTC	CASSYSRDRRLGNNEQFF
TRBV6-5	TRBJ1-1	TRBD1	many	TGTGCCAGCAGTTACGGACAGGGAGCTTTCTTT	CASSYGQGAFF
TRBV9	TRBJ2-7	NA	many	TGTGCCAGCAGCGTAGGAGACACGTCCTACGAGCAGTACTTC	CASSVGDTSYEQYF
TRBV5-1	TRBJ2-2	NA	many	TGCGCCAGCAGCTTGGGGGGCGCGGCCGGGGAGCTGTTTTTT	CASSLGGAAGELFF
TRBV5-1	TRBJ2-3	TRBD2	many	TGCGCCAGCAGCTTGCCGGGGGGGCAGGATACGCAGTATTTT	CASSLPGGQDTQYF
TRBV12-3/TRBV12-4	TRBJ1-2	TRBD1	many	TGTGCCAGCAGTGTACAGGGGATGCCGATCGATGGCTACACCTTC	CASSVQGMPIDGYTF
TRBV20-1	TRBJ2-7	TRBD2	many	TGCAGTGCTACGGGGACTAGCGGGAGGGCCTCTCGAGTCTACGAGCAGTACTTC	CSATGTSGRASRVYEQYF
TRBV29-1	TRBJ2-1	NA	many	TGCAGCGTTAACAGGGTGACGGTCGATGAGCAGTTCTTC	CSVNRVTVDEQFF
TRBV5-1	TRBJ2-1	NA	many	TGCGCCAGCAGCTCCCGGACCTCGCTCGGTGAGCAGTTCTTC	CASSSRTSLGEQFF
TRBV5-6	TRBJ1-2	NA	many	TGTGCCAGCGGACAGCGAGAGGGCTACACCTTC	CASGQREGYTF
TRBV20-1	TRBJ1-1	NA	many	TGCAGTGCTAACTCAGTGAACACTGAAGCTTTCTTT	CSANSVNTEAFF
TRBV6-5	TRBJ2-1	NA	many	TGTGCCAGCAGTTATGAAGGGAACGGGGGAGAGCAGTTCTTC	CASSYEGNGGEQFF
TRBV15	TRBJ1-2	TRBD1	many	TGTGCCACCAGCACGGGACAGGGGGAAGATGGCTACACCTTC	CATSTGQGEDGYTF
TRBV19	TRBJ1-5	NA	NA	TGTGCCAGTAGTGGGGCCGTTCTCAATCAGCACCAGCATTTT	CASSGAVLNQHQHF
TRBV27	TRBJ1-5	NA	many	TGTGCCAGCAGTTTAAACAGTCCACAGCCCCAGCATTTT	CASSLNSPQPQHF
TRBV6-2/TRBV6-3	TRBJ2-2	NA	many	TGTGCCAGCAGTTTCTCCCGAGGGACCGGGGAGCTGTTTTTT	CASSFSRGTGELFF
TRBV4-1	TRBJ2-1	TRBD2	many	TGCGCCAGCAGCCCCAGCGGGGTGAGCTCCTACAATGAGCAGTTCTTC	CASSPSGVSSYNEQFF
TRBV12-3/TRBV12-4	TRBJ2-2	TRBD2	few	TGTGCCAGCACCCATCCTTCTAGCGGGAGGAAACGAACCGGGGAGCTGTTTTTT	CASTHPSSGRKRTGELFF
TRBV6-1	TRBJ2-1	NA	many	TGTGCCAGCAGTGCACAGGGAGGTGAGCAGTTCTTC	CASSAQGGEQFF
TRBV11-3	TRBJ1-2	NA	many	TGTGCCAGCAGCTTCAGTGGGTATGGCTACACCTTC	CASSFSGYGYTF
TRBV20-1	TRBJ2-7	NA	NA	TGCAGTGCTCTCGTGGACCACCTTACATACGAGCATTACTTC	CSALVDHLTYEHYF
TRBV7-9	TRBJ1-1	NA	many	TGTGCCAGCAGCTTAGATAGTGGCACTGAAGCTTTCTTT	CASSLDSGTEAFF
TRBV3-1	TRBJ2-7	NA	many	TGTGCCAGCAGCCGTGGCTGGGAGCAGTACTTC	CASSRGWEQYF
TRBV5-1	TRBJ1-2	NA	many	TGCGCCAGCAGCCACGGGACATCGCAGGGTTATGGCTACACCTTC	CASSHGTSQGYGYTF
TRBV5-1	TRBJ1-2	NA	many	TGCGCCAGCAGTCCAGAGAGCTATGGCTACACCTTC	CASSPESYGYTF
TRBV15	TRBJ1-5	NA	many	TGTGCCACCAGCAGAGATCATCATCAGCCCCAGCATTTT	CATSRDHHQPQHF
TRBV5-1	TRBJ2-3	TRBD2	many	TGCGCCAGCACTCTAGCGGGCCCTGCGGATACGCAGTATTTT	CASTLAGPADTQYF